Sequencing of this T cell receptor beta chain was carried out in a study of radiotherapy plus CTLA-4 blockade in lung cancer. Study at large: With 31% of patients having disease control, objective responses were seen in roughly 18%.

Broader study findings: Tumor-derived TCR clones expanded in blood after radiotherapy plus ipilimumab.

The method was immunoSEQ multiplex PCR; TCRdb's version includes in-frame clones alone and lacks a portion of them. This sample has roughly 100,000 clones, with roughly four fifths found just once. Note on this clone: Its antigen is still unknown.

Germline CDR1 is SGHRS and CDR2 is YFSETQ. The junction had 6 bases not matched to a gene; V was cut back by 4 bases and J by 3 bases. The length of the CDR3 is 14 residues. This TCR was sampled from a human donor with non-small cell lung cancer who had a partial response to radiotherapy plus ipilimumab. Sequenced material: peripheral blood, taken from a patient treated with radiotherapy plus ipilimumab. The chain joins TRBV5-1 to TRBJ1-1, with TRBD1 matching 7 bases. CDR3 bases: TGCGCCAGCAGCCCGGGGACAGCCCACACTGAAGCTTTCTTT. Residues: CASSPGTAHTEAFF. Variable domain in full (rest from reference TRBV5-1 and TRBJ1-1): KAGVTQTPRYLIKTRGQQVTLSCSPISGHRSVSWYQQTPGQGLQFLFEYFSETQRNKGNFPGRFSGRQFSNSRSEMNVSTLELGDSALYLCASSPGTAHTEAFFGQGTRLTVV.